A single sample gave rise to the 14 T cell receptor beta chains below, sequenced in a study of CD8+CD57+ T cells in acquired aplastic anemia. For sequencing, patients were chosen who had shown expansion of CD8+CD57+ cells by flow cytometry. According to the study, genomic DNA was the template for TCR beta VDJ and CDR3 profiling. TCRdb redid the calling of the reads with MiXCR, one entry per CDR3 protein. The data contain about 160,000 distinct CDR3 sequences, more than 40% of them seen just once; the ten biggest clones take up about 31%. Source material: sorted CD4+, CD8+, or CD8+CD57+ T cells (not recorded which) from PBMCs. These receptors all stem from a human donor with aplastic anemia.

The rearrangement links TRBV7-9 to TRBJ2-5; 7 nucleotides agree with TRBD1. Germline V gene lookup returns CDR1 SEHNR and CDR2 FQNEAQ (reference sequence). V shed 3 bases and J 10 bases; nucleotides not matched to a gene: 2. The CDR3 runs to 11 residues. CDR3: CASSLTGIQYF. CDR3 nucleotides: TGTGCCAGCAGCTTGACAGGGATCCAGTACTTC.

This rearrangement joins TRBV24-1 to TRBJ2-1; the match to TRBD1 covers 7 bases. CDR1 KGHDR and CDR2 SFDVKD come from the germline V gene. The ends lost 3 bases at V and 3 bases at J; junction bases unmatched: 4. The CDR3 covers 15 residues. The CDR3 sequence: CATSDRDSSYNEQFF. The CDR3 region has the DNA TGTGCCACCAGTGATAGGGACAGCAGCTACAATGAGCAGTTCTTC.

This clonotype was seen at least ten times. DNA for the CDR3: TGTGCCAGCAGCGTAGGTGGACTAGCTATAAATGAGCAGTTCTTC. Protein product: CASSVGGLAINEQFF. V is TRBV9 and J is TRBJ2-1; 8 bases match TRBD2. The CDR3 is 15 amino acids. V lost 0 bases and J lost 7; bases outside the gene matches: 6. CDR1 and CDR2 (germline): SGDLS, YYNGEE.

The rearrangement links TRBV16 to TRBJ1-2; no clear D gene. V shed 2 bases and J shed 8 bases, with 12 bases lying between them. Germline-derived CDR1 and CDR2 are KGHSY and FQNENV. The CDR3 extends over 13 amino acids. In DNA, the CDR3 is TGTGCCAGCAGCCAACCCGAGGGAGAGGGCTACACCTTC. Its translation: CASSQPEGEGYTF. Drawing the rest from reference TRBV16 and TRBJ1-2, the complete variable domain is GEEVAQTPKHLVRGEGQKAKLYCAPIKGHSYVFWYQQVLKNEFKFLISFQNENVFDETGMPKERFSAKCLPNSPCSLEIQATKLEDSAVYFCASSQPEGEGYTFGSGTRLTVV.

Concerning this clonotype itself: The germline gene is not matched at one end of the junction; a read error may be the cause. The J gene is TRBJ2-1, the V gene TRBV7-9; possible D gene TRBD2, 6 bases. CDR1 SEHNR and CDR2 FQNEAQ come from the germline V gene (reference sequence). The CDR3 length is 12 residues. CDR3 region: CANSLGSNEQFF. In nucleotides, the CDR3 is TGTGCCAACAGCCTCGGGAGCAATGAGCAGTTCTTC.

This clonotype has just one count. The V gene is TRBV9, the J gene TRBJ1-2; TRBD1 aligns across 7 bases. The CDR3 contains 14 residues. Germline V gene data show CDR1 as SGDLS and CDR2 as YYNGEE. V dropped 3 bases and J dropped 2; count of bases not matched to a gene: 4. CDR3 residues: CASSGLTGNYGYTF. CDR3 DNA sequence: TGTGCCAGCAGCGGCCTGACAGGGAACTATGGCTACACCTTC.

This clonotype has a count of ten or more. CDR3 protein: CASSVLDSLNEQFF. Here the CDR3 DNA reads TGTGCCAGCAGCGTCCTGGACAGTCTCAATGAGCAGTTCTTC. The rearrangement links TRBV7-2 to TRBJ2-1; TRBD1 might be the D (6 bases). The CDR3 contains 14 residues. The germline V gene encodes CDR1 SGHTA and CDR2 FQGNSA. Trimming took off 5 bases at V and 6 bases at J, with 14 bases between the two ends.

The chain couples TRBV29-1 to TRBJ2-3; 7 bases agree with TRBD1. V gave up 5 bases and J gave up 4 bases; unmatched junction bases: 0. There are 11 residues in the CDR3. CDR1 and CDR2 (germline): SQVTM, ANQGSEA. The CDR3 here is CSVTGADTQYF. The CDR3 DNA is TGCAGCGTTACAGGGGCAGATACGCAGTATTTT.

This clonotype was found once. The V and J genes are TRBV5-5 and TRBJ1-6; D is perhaps TRBD1 (5 bases). Trimming left V 3 bases short and J 5 bases short, with 9 bases between. CDR1 and CDR2 (germline): SGHKS, YYEKEE (reference sequence). The CDR3 covers 14 residues. The CDR3 is CASSSGPDNSPLHF. CDR3 bases: TGTGCCAGCAGCTCGGGACCGGATAATTCACCCCTCCACTTT.

This clonotype came up a few times. The chain combines TRBV18 with TRBJ2-3; no firm D call. Trimming stripped 6 bases from V and 2 bases from J, with 9 bases between. This CDR3 spans 13 amino acids. Per germline, CDR1 KGHSH and CDR2 LQKENI. CDR3 DNA: TGTGCCAGCTCGCACGATACCACAGATACGCAGTATTTT. Translating gives CASSHDTTDTQYF. The variable domain in full, completed from reference TRBV18 and TRBJ2-3, reads NAGVMQNPRHLVRRRGQEARLRCSPMKGHSHVYWYRQLPEEGLKFMVYLQKENIIDESGMPKERFSAEFPKEGPSILRIQQVVRGDSAAYFCASSHDTTDTQYFGPGTRLTVL.

The rearrangement joins TRBV7-6 to TRBJ1-1; D unclear. This CDR3 contains 13 residues. Trimming took 6 bases from V and 1 from J, leaving 9 bases between them. Germline CDR1 SGHVS, CDR2 FNYEAQ. DNA of the CDR3: TGTGCCAGCAGTCTTTCATCGAACACTGAAGCTTTCTTT. Translating gives CASSLSSNTEAFF.

With regard to this clonotype: A much larger clone is a single base away; this may be a read error. The V and J genes are TRBV6-5 and TRBJ2-3, with TRBD2 matching over 9 bases. The CDR3 length is 15 residues. The V gene end was trimmed by 2 bases and the J gene end by 5 bases; junction bases not matched to a gene: 5. Germline CDR1 and CDR2: MNHEY and SVGAGI. This chain's CDR3 is CASSYPTSGRDTQYF. The CDR3 DNA sequence: TGTGCCAGCAGTTACCCGACTAGCGGAAGAGATACGCAGTATTTT.

The sample holds many counts of this clonotype. This chain connects TRBV19 to TRBJ2-1; D not certain. Germline V lookup: CDR1 LNHDA, CDR2 SQIVND (reference sequence). CDR3 size: 13 residues. V was pared by 3 bases and J by 4 bases, with 7 bases between. CDR3 amino acids: CASSINPYNEQFF. CDR3 nucleotide sequence: TGTGCCAGTAGTATCAACCCATACAATGAGCAGTTCTTC.

In its sample, this clonotype was seen a few times. The chain couples TRBV10-3 to TRBJ1-6, with TRBD1 identical over 9 bases. Trimming removed 6 bases from V and 8 bases from J; junction bases left unmatched: 5. This CDR3 comprises 14 residues. The germline V gene has CDR1 ENHRY and CDR2 SYGVKD. The DNA of the CDR3 is TGTGCCATCAGGACGGGACAGGGTGATTCACCCCTCCACTTT. Amino acids: CAIRTGQGDSPLHF.